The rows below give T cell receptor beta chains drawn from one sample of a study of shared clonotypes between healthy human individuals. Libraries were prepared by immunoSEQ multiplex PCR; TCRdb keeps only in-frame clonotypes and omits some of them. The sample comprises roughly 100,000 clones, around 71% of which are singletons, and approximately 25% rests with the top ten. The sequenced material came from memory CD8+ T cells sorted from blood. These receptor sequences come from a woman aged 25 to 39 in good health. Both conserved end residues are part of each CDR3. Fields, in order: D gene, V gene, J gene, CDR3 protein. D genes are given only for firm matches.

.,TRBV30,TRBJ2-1,CAWSTGWNEQFF
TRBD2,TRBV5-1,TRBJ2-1,CASSSLAGGFSYNEQFF
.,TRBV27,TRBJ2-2,CASSLNLRGNTGELFF
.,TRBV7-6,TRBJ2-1,CASSLVGGMGNEQFF
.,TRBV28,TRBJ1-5,CASRGSNQPQHF
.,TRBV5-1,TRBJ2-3,CASSTAQGPSTDTQYF
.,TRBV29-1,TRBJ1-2,CSVVVTERNYGYTF
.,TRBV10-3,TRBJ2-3,CAISGAAASTDTQYF
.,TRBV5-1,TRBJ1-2,CASRGYYGYTF
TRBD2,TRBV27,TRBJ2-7,CASSLLAGVGVGEQYF
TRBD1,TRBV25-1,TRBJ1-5,CASRAGTGGQPQHF
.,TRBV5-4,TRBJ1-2,CASTGTFHYGYTF
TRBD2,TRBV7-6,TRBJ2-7,CASSIISSGGEQYF
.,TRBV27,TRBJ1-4,CASSSRPRAEKLFF
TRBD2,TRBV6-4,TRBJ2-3,CASSPSAGDRGSTDTQYF
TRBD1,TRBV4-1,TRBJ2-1,CASSQDLGGQVHNEQFF